This T cell receptor (beta chain) appears in the sequencing data of a study of blood T cell repertoires in COVID-19. At the level of the study: Acute and convalescent COVID-19 specimens originated in the United States, Italy and Spain.

In the original workflow: Reference gene primer amplification gave nucleated cell count estimates. Generated by immunoSEQ multiplex PCR, the TCRdb table keeps only in-frame clones and is missing some. That table gives V, J and clone size, and the DNA gave D and trimming. The sample includes more than 150,000 clones, 75% to 85% of them seen just once. The CDR3 spans 18 residues. Looked up from germline, CDR1 is MNHEY and CDR2 is SMNVEV (reference sequence). V shed 3 bases and J 3 bases; nucleotides not matched to a gene: 11. The clonotype comes from a woman aged 50 to 60 with acute or convalescent COVID-19. The chain employs TRBV27 and TRBJ1-6, with 7 positions matching TRBD1. Sequencing was carried out using peripheral blood. The CDR3 here is CASSFIGGAVGYNSPLHF. The CDR3 DNA sequence: TGTGCCAGCAGTTTTATAGGGGGCGCGGTGGGCTATAATTCACCCCTCCACTTT.